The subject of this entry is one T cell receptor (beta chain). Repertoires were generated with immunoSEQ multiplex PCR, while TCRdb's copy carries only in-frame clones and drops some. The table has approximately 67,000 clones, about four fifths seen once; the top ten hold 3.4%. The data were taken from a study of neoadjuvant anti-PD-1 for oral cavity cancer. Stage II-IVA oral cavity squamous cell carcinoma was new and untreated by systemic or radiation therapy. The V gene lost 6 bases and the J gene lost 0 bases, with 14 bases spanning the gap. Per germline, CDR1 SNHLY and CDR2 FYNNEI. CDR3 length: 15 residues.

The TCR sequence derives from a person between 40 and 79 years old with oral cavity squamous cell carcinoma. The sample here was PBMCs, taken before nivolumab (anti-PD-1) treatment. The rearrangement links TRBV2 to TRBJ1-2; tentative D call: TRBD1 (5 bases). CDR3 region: CASRTGAFSNYGYTF. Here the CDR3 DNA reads TGTGCCAGCAGAACCGGGGCTTTCTCTAACTATGGCTACACCTTC.